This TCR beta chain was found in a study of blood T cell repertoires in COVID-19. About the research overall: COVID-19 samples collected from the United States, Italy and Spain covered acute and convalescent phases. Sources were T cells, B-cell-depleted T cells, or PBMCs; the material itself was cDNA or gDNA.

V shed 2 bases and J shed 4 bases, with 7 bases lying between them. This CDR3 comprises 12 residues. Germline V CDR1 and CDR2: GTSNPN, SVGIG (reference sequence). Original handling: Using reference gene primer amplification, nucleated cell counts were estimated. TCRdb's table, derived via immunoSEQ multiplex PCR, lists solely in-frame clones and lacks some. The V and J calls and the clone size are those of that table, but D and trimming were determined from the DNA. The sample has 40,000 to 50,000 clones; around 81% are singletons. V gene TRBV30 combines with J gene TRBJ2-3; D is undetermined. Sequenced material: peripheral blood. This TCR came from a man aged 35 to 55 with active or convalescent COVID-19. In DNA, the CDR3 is TGTGCCTGGAGTTCAAGCGCAGATACGCAGTATTTT. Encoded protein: CAWSSSADTQYF.